One and the same sample provided the 8 T cell receptor beta chains below, sequenced in a study of control samples from healthy donors and cancer patients. This table comes from immunoSEQ multiplex PCR, and its TCRdb copy is limited to in-frame clones, with some not included. The sample includes around 150,000 clones, about 90% of them seen just once. The sequencing input was blood. The receptors were sampled from a man aged 30 to 39 in good health.

There are a few counts of this clone. Here the CDR3 reads CASAGEGRQPQHF. The CDR3 region has the DNA TGTGCCAGTGCCGGTGAGGGGCGGCAGCCCCAGCATTTT. The chain is built from TRBV6-5 and TRBJ1-5; D perhaps matches TRBD1 (5 bases). Germline V lookup: CDR1 MNHEY, CDR2 SVGAGI. Deletions cut 9 bases from V and 7 bases from J, with 16 bases between. CDR3 size: 13 residues.

The chain uses TRBV6-1 and TRBJ1-5; D remains unclear. The CDR3 is 14 amino acids. Germline CDR1 reads MNHNS; CDR2 reads SASEGT. Between the trimmed V and J ends, which lost 1 base and 4 bases, there was a span of 8 bases. CDR3 bases: TGTGCCAGCAGTGAAGGTTGGGAGAATCAGCCCCAGCATTTT. This codes for CASSEGWENQPQHF.

The rearrangement links TRBV6-6 to TRBJ1-4; D is uncertain. Deletions cut 6 bases from V and 8 bases from J, with 10 bases between. The CDR3 is 12 amino acids. CDR1 MNHNY and CDR2 SVGAGI come from the germline V gene (reference sequence). The CDR3 region has the DNA TGTGCCAGCAGCCCGACGTGGGAAAAACTGTTTTTT. Translated, it gives CASSPTWEKLFF.

J is TRBJ1-4 and V is TRBV5-6, with D possibly being TRBD1 (5 bases). The CDR3 has 16 amino acids. The germline CDR1 and CDR2 sequences are SGHDT and YYEEEE. The ends were cut back, 4 bases at V and 5 bases at J, with 18 bases in the middle. As DNA, the CDR3 is TGTGCCAGCAGCCTGTATGGGACCCGCCACAATGAAAAACTGTTTTTT. Translated: CASSLYGTRHNEKLFF.

The chain carries TRBV4-1 and TRBJ1-1; a possible D gene is TRBD1 (6 bases). CDR1 and CDR2 from the germline V gene are MGHRA and YSYEKL. The CDR3 totals 14 residues. The V gene lost 3 bases and the J gene lost 1 base, with 9 bases spanning the gap. The CDR3 DNA sequence: TGCGCCAGCAGCCATGACAGGTCGAACACTGAAGCTTTCTTT. Its translation is CASSHDRSNTEAFF.

V is TRBV27 and J is TRBJ1-4; D is unresolved. V was cut by 2 bases and J by 8 bases, with 9 bases left in between. The germline V gene has CDR1 MNHEY and CDR2 SMNVEV (reference sequence). This CDR3 region has 13 residues. This CDR3 is CASSLRVTEKLFF. For the CDR3, the DNA is TGTGCCAGCAGTTTAAGGGTAACAGAAAAACTGTTTTTT. The whole variable domain, filled in from reference TRBV27 and TRBJ1-4, reads EAQVTQNPRYLITVTGKKLTVTCSQNMNHEYMSWYRQDPGLGLRQIYYSMNVEVTDKGDVPEGYKVSRKEKRNFPLILESPSPNQTSLYFCASSLRVTEKLFFGSGTQLSVL.

V is TRBV7-9 and J is TRBJ2-7, with a weak D call TRBD1 (6 bases). This CDR3 region has 14 residues. CDR1 and CDR2 from the germline V gene are SEHNR and FQNEAQ (reference sequence). Trimming cost V 8 bases and J 4 bases, with 18 bases left between them. The CDR3 reads CASHLLAGEYEQYF. The DNA of the CDR3 is TGTGCCAGCCACCTTCTGGCAGGGGAGTACGAGCAGTACTTC.

The CDR3 here is CASSQFEGGTGELFF. The CDR3, as DNA: TGCGCCAGCAGCCAATTCGAAGGGGGTACCGGGGAGCTGTTTTTT. The rearrangement links TRBV4-1 to TRBJ2-2; possible D gene TRBD1, 6 bases. Looked up from germline, CDR1 is MGHRA and CDR2 is YSYEKL. The length of the CDR3 is 15 residues. V was clipped by 2 bases and J by 5 bases, with 12 bases between them.